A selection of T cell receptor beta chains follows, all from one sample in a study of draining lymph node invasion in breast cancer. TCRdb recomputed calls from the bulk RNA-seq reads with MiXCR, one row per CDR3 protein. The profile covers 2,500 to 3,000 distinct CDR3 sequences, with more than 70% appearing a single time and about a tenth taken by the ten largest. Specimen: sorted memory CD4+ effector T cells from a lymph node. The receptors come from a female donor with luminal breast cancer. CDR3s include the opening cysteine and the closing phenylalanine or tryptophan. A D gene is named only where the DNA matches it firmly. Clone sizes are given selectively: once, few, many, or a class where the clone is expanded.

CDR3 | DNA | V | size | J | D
CASSTLSDRKYGYTF | TGCGCCAGCAGCACTCTCAGTGACAGGAAGTATGGCTACACCTTC | TRBV23-1 | few | TRBJ1-2 | .
CSARPPTGGDTEAFF | TGCAGTGCTAGACCCCCGACGGGTGGGGACACTGAAGCTTTCTTT | TRBV20-1 | few | TRBJ1-1 | .
CASSFGTGRAEAFF | TGTGCCAGCTCGTTCGGGACAGGGAGGGCTGAAGCTTTCTTT | TRBV18 | . | TRBJ1-1 | TRBD1
CASSLGTQGGEQFF | TGCGCCAGCAGCTTGGGGACCCAGGGGGGTGAGCAGTTCTTC | TRBV5-1 | few | TRBJ2-1 | .
CASSPRGGSYGYTF | TGTGCCAGCAGCCCCCGTGGAGGGAGCTATGGCTACACCTTC | TRBV11-1 | once | TRBJ1-2 | .
CASSQYRTYEQYF | TGTGCCAGCTCTCAATACAGAACCTACGAGCAGTACTTC | TRBV18 | . | TRBJ2-7 | .
CASSLAKDRGLRSQPQHF | TGCGCCAGCAGCTTGGCCAAGGACAGGGGGCTACGGTCTCAGCCCCAGCATTTT | TRBV5-1 | . | TRBJ1-5 | TRBD1
CASSEARGTASHF | TGTGCCAGCAGTGAAGCGAGGGGGACAGCCTCCCACTTT | TRBV2 | . | TRBJ1-6 | TRBD1
CASRLGDHYSNTETFF | TGTGCCAGCAGACTCGGGGACCACTACTCGAACACTGAAACTTTCTTT | TRBV5-5 | . | TRBJ1-1 | .
CAWSFSDRDSYGYTF | TGTGCCTGGAGCTTCTCGGACAGGGACTCCTATGGCTACACCTTC | TRBV30 | . | TRBJ1-2 | TRBD1
CATSLQGTGYTF | TGTGCCACCAGCCTCCAGGGGACTGGCTACACCTTC | TRBV24-1 | . | TRBJ1-2 | .
CASSLALQGAGYTF | TGTGCCAGCAGCTTAGCGCTACAGGGGGCTGGCTACACCTTC | TRBV7-6 | . | TRBJ1-2 | TRBD1
CASRTGSRTGELFF | TGTGCCAGCAGAACCGGGTCCCGAACCGGGGAGCTGTTTTTT | TRBV7-3 | few | TRBJ2-2 | .
CASSIIYTDQPQHF | TGTGCCAGTAGTATAATTTACACGGATCAGCCCCAGCATTTT | TRBV19 | . | TRBJ1-5 | .
CASSLEVGSYNEQFF | TGTGCCAGCAGCTTAGAGGTGGGGTCCTACAATGAGCAGTTCTTC | TRBV7-2 | . | TRBJ2-1 | .
CASSAGGPLHF | TGTGCCAGCAGTGCGGGGGGTCCCCTCCACTTT | TRBV25-1 | . | TRBJ1-6 | .
CASSPDRGVNQPQHF | TGTGCCAGCAGCCCAGACCGGGGAGTCAATCAGCCCCAGCATTTT | TRBV4-2 | . | TRBJ1-5 | .
CASSGDRNTEAFF | TGTGCCAGCAGTGGAGACCGGAACACTGAAGCTTTCTTT | TRBV2 | . | TRBJ1-1 | .
CASSFGGTSYNEQFF | TGTGCCAGCAGTTTTGGCGGGACGTCCTACAATGAGCAGTTCTTC | TRBV12-3/TRBV12-4 | . | TRBJ2-1 | .
CASSTTTRGTQYF | TGTGCCAGTAGTACGACCACTAGGGGGACCCAGTACTTC | TRBV19 | . | TRBJ2-5 | .
CASSLKDIGVVGKNIQYF | TGTGCCAGCAGCTTGAAGGACATCGGAGTTGTAGGCAAAAACATTCAGTACTTC | TRBV5-4 | . | TRBJ2-4 | .
CSAKARAGGQPQHF | TGCAGTGCTAAGGCTCGAGCAGGAGGTCAGCCCCAGCATTTT | TRBV20-1 | . | TRBJ1-5 | .
CASSQALRDRGNTEAFF | TGCGCCAGCAGCCAAGCCCTCCGGGACAGGGGGAACACTGAAGCTTTCTTT | TRBV4-3 | . | TRBJ1-1 | TRBD1
CASSILVADTQYF | . | TRBV27 | . | TRBJ2-3 | .
CAISESGLDRGGYTF | TGTGCCATCAGTGAGTCGGGGTTGGACAGGGGAGGCTACACCTTC | TRBV10-3 | . | TRBJ1-2 | TRBD1
CSAWVPGGGNTEAFF | TGCAGTGCTTGGGTCCCGGGGGGCGGGAACACTGAAGCTTTCTTT | TRBV20-1 | . | TRBJ1-1 | .
CASSRTGGGSTGELFF | TGTGCCAGCAGCCGTACTGGGGGCGGAAGCACCGGGGAGCTGTTTTTT | TRBV2 | . | TRBJ2-2 | .
CASSLVTGDQPQHF | TGTGCCAGCAGCTTAGTGACAGGGGATCAGCCCCAGCATTTT | TRBV7-8 | . | TRBJ1-5 | TRBD1
CASSFRGQNSYEQYF | TGTGCCAGCAGTTTTAGGGGGCAGAACTCCTACGAGCAGTACTTC | TRBV28 | . | TRBJ2-7 | TRBD1
CASNGVKGDGSYEQYF | TGCGCCAGCAATGGGGTGAAAGGGGACGGGTCCTACGAGCAGTACTTC | TRBV5-1 | . | TRBJ2-7 | .
CASSLSGRETQYF | TGTGCCAGCAGTTTATCGGGAAGGGAGACCCAGTACTTC | TRBV12-3/TRBV12-4 | . | TRBJ2-5 | .
CASRNPLEKLFF | TGTGCCAGCAGGAACCCCCTTGAAAAACTGTTTTTT | TRBV28 | . | TRBJ1-4 | .
CASGGRGRGGDTQYF | TGTGCCAGCGGAGGACGAGGCAGGGGGGGGGATACGCAGTATTTT | TRBV7-2 | . | TRBJ2-3 | .
CASSTGQWATEAFF | TGCGCCAGCAGCACCGGACAGTGGGCCACTGAAGCTTTCTTT | TRBV5-1 | . | TRBJ1-1 | .
CASSPRGTGEQYF | TGTGCCAGCTCACCGAGAGGTACAGGCGAGCAGTACTTC | TRBV18 | . | TRBJ2-7 | .
CATSDLPGSSYNEQFF | TGTGCCACCAGTGATTTGCCGGGGAGCTCCTACAATGAGCAGTTCTTC | TRBV24-1 | . | TRBJ2-1 | .
CASSLQGEWDGYTF | TGTGCCAGCAGCCTTCAAGGGGAGTGGGATGGCTACACCTTC | TRBV12-3/TRBV12-4 | . | TRBJ1-2 | .
CASRTIPGHRTTSYEQYF | TGTGCCAGCAGAACAATACCGGGACACCGGACCACCTCCTACGAGCAGTACTTC | TRBV21-1 | . | TRBJ2-7 | .
CATIPGPPGNNEQFF | TGTGCCACCATCCCCGGACCCCCCGGGAACAATGAGCAGTTCTTC | TRBV10-3 | . | TRBJ2-1 | .
CASSSRLPTYNEQFF | TGTGCCAGCAGTTCCAGACTACCCACCTACAATGAGCAGTTCTTC | TRBV5-4 | . | TRBJ2-1 | .
CASRTWGPRSTGGLFF | TGTGCCAGCAGAACGTGGGGACCGCGCTCGACCGGGGGGCTGTTTTTT | TRBV21-1 | . | TRBJ2-2 | .
CASSSEGSSNQPQHF | TGTGCCAGCAGTTCCGAGGGAAGTAGCAATCAGCCCCAGCATTTT | TRBV2 | large | TRBJ1-5 | .
CAWGTAPSGANVLTF | TGTGCCTGGGGGACAGCTCCCTCTGGGGCCAACGTCCTGACTTTC | TRBV30 | once | TRBJ2-6 | TRBD1
CSARGAPVSNSPLHF | TGCAGTGCCCGAGGGGCCCCGGTGTCGAATTCACCCCTCCACTTT | TRBV20-1 | . | TRBJ1-6 | .
CASNQGGVAKNIQYF | TGTGCCAGTAACCAGGGCGGAGTGGCCAAAAACATTCAGTACTTC | TRBV19 | . | TRBJ2-4 | .
CATSRDLNDLREQYF | TGTGCCACCAGCAGAGATCTAAACGACCTACGGGAGCAGTACTTC | TRBV15 | . | TRBJ2-7 | .
CASSPRVRGEQYF | TGTGCCAGCAGCCCCCGGGTTAGGGGCGAGCAGTACTTC | TRBV7-2 | . | TRBJ2-7 | .